The clone carrying this T cell receptor (beta chain) was counted between two and nine times. Its specificity is not known. This specimen comes from a study of STAT3 mutations in large granular lymphocyte leukemia. Sequenced by immunoSEQ multiplex PCR; TCRdb stores in-frame clones only, minus some. This table has about 2,500 clones, roughly 50% appearing once. The V gene lost 4 bases and the J gene lost 3 bases, with 7 bases spanning the gap. The CDR3 is made up of 12 amino acids. Germline assignment: CDR1 GTSNPN and CDR2 SVGIG (reference sequence). Study observations and caveats: In T-cell large granular lymphocyte leukemia, about half of patients showed multiple immunodominant subclonotypes.

This clonotype originated in a man between 60 and 75 years old with T-cell large granular lymphocyte leukemia. Some clones in this sample may be carry-over from other donors' samples. The chain carries TRBV30 and TRBJ1-5; D is ambiguous. Sequences were obtained from peripheral blood mononuclear cells. The CDR3 is CAWNRVNQPQHF. In nucleotides, the CDR3 is TGTGCCTGGAACAGAGTCAATCAGCCCCAGCATTTT.